This TCR beta chain was sequenced in a study of CD8 T cells in ankylosing spondylitis (dated by TCRdb to 2016 to 2017). Regarding the research as a whole: The study profiled T cell receptor beta repertoires in healthy donors and ankylosing spondylitis patients to find disease-linked TCR variants. The whole study cohort included 95 to 130 healthy donors and 20 to 30 ankylosing spondylitis patients. Samples of peripheral blood were taken, and for ankylosing spondylitis patients, synovial fluid was collected as well.

General findings and caveats noted by the study authors: The disease-linked clones were reported to be significantly enriched in matched synovial fluid samples from ankylosing spondylitis patients. Blood from ankylosing spondylitis patients appeared to be characterized by a TCR beta motif composed of under 10 highly homologous amino acid variants. The disease-linked clones showed a CD8+ phenotype and occurred at relatively low frequencies in peripheral blood. Some TCR beta motif variants had previously been reported in synovial fluid and blood of reactive arthritis patients, which suggested common disease-initiation mechanisms.

The sample holds many counts of this clonotype. No cognate antigen has been identified for it. Base-call qualities are not available, and no considerably larger clone is one nucleotide away. Sequencing relied on an Illumina HiSeq 2500. Quantitative 5'-RACE with molecular barcodes was used to prepare TCR beta libraries. Regarding the original processing steps: A new computational method, built on a probabilistic model of VDJ rearrangement, was used to identify disease-linked TCR variants. TCRdb trimmed public reads at Q25 via fastp, called clones via MiXCR and kept in-frame beta chains. One record per CDR3 amino acid sequence lists the most common genes and DNA. The V and J calls shown here were made by TCRdb, not taken from the authors' results. The sample table shows hundreds of thousands of distinct CDR3 sequences, and 12% are seen once. The top ten clones comprise approximately 0.46% of the sample.

CDR1 and CDR2, per the germline V gene, are SGHTA and FQGNSA. V has 2 bases trimmed and J has 10 bases trimmed; junction bases matching no gene number 2. Inclusive of the bounding cysteine and phenylalanine, the CDR3 is 12 residues long. Only the CDR3 part of the read is kept: 36 bases, read in frame from the first base. The sequence derives from a male donor with ankylosing spondylitis. The chain employs TRBV7-2 and TRBJ2-1; TRBD2 fits 7 bases in the junction. The sequenced sample consisted of blood, either unsorted or a sorted T cell fraction (not recorded which). The nucleotides are TGTGCCAGCAGCTTATTGCGGGGGGAGCAGTTCTTC. This sequence encodes CASSLLRGEQFF.